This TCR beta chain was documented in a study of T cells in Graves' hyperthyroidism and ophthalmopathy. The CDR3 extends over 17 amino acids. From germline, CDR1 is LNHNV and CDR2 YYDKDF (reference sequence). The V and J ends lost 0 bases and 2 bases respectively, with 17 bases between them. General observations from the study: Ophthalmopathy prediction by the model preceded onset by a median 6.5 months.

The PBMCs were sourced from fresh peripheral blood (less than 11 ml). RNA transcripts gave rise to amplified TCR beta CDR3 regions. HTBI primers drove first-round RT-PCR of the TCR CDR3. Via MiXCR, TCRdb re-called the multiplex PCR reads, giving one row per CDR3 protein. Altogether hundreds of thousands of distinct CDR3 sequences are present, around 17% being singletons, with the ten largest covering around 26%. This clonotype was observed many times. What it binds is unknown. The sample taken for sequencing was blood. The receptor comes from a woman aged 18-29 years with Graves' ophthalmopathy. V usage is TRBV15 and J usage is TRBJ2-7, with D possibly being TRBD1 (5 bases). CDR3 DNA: TGTGCCACCAGCAGAGATCCTCGCCCAGGGCCCGCCTACGAGCAGTACTTC. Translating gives CATSRDPRPGPAYEQYF.